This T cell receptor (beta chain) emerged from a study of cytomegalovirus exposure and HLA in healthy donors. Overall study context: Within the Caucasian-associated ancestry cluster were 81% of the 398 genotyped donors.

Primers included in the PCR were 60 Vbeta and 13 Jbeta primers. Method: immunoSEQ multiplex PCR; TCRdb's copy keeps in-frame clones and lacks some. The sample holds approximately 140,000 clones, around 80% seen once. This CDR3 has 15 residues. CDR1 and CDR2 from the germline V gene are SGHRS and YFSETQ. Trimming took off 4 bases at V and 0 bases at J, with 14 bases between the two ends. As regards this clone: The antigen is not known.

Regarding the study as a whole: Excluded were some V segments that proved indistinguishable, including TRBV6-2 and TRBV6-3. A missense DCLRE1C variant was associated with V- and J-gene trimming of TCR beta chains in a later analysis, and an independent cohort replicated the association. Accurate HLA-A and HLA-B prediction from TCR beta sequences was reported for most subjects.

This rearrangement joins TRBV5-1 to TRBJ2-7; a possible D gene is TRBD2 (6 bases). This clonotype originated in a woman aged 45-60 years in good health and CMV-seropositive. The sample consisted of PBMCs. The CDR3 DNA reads TGCGCCAGCAGCCCGGGGGTGGGGAGCTCCTACGAGCAGTACTTC. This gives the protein CASSPGVGSSYEQYF.